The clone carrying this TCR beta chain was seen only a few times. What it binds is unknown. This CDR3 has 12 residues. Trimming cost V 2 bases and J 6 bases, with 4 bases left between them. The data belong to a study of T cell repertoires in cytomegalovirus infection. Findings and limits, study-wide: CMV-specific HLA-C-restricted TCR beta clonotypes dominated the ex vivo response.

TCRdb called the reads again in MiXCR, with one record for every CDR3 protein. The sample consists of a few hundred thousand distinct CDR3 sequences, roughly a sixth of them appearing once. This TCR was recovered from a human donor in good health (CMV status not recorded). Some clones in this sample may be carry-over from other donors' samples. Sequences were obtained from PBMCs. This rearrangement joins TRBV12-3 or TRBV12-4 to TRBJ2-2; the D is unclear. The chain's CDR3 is CASSLMAGELFF. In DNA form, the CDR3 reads TGTGCCAGCAGTTTAATGGCCGGGGAGCTGTTTTTT.